A single sample gave rise to the 28 T cell receptor beta chains below, sequenced in a study of glioma-infiltrating T cells. TCR alpha and beta CDR3 regions were amplified from RNA using iRepertoire nested multiplex PCR. TCRdb reprocessed the multiplex PCR reads via MiXCR and lists one record per CDR3 protein. The sample has approximately 190,000 distinct CDR3 sequences, approximately 30% seen once. The sequenced material came from glioma tissue, nonneoplastic brain tissue, or PBMCs (not recorded which). Receptors originate from a human donor with low-grade glioma or glioblastoma, undergoing nonglioma brain surgery, or in good health (not recorded which).

On this clonotype itself: Given the absence of the conserved phenylalanine or tryptophan at the CDR3 end, a read error is likely. This CDR3 is CARGTGALTEAFL. The CDR3 DNA reads as TGTGCCAGAGGGACAGGGGCTCTCACTGAAGCTTTCCTT. V usage is TRBV3-1 and J usage is TRBJ1-1; 10 positions match TRBD1. The germline V gene has CDR1 LGHDT and CDR2 YNNKEL (reference sequence). The V segment lost 9 bases and the J segment 4 bases; nucleotides outside the gene matches: 5. This CDR3 comprises 13 residues.

The genes are TRBV5-5 and TRBJ1-5, with D unresolved. V was trimmed by 0 bases and J by 4 bases, leaving 11 bases between them. This CDR3 region has 15 residues. CDR1 is SGHKS and CDR2 is YYEKEE in the germline V gene (reference sequence). CDR3 region: CASSLAWVGNQPQHF. The CDR3 DNA reads TGTGCCAGCAGCTTGGCATGGGTAGGTAATCAGCCCCAGCATTTT. Complete variable domain (other parts from reference TRBV5-5 and TRBJ1-5): DAGVTQSPTHLIKTRGQQVTLRCSPISGHKSVSWYQQVLGQGPQFIFQYYEKEERGRGNFPDRFSARQFPNYSSELNVNALLLGDSALYLCASSLAWVGNQPQHFGDGTRLSIL.

At least ten counts were recorded for this clonotype. This chain links TRBV4-1 with TRBJ2-7; D is uncertain. Germline CDR1 MGHRA, CDR2 YSYEKL. The CDR3 consists of 13 residues. V dropped 1 base and J dropped 1 base, with 5 bases sitting between them. The CDR3 sequence: CASSQVSSYEQYF. In nucleotides, the CDR3 is TGCGCCAGCAGCCAAGTCTCGTCCTACGAGCAGTACTTC.

Many counts were recorded for this clonotype. The chain recombines TRBV6-1 with TRBJ1-5; 8 bases are a match to TRBD1. The CDR3 runs to 13 residues. Germline CDR1 reads MNHNS; CDR2 reads SASEGT. J was trimmed by 5 bases and V by 3 bases; bases with no gene match: 0. The CDR3 spells CASSETGDQPQHF. In DNA, the CDR3 is TGTGCCAGCAGTGAGACAGGGGATCAGCCCCAGCATTTT.

In its sample, this clonotype was seen many times. Being one base from a much bigger clone, this may be a read error. The rearrangement links TRBV20-1 to TRBJ2-1, with TRBD2 matching over 13 bases. The J segment lost 12 bases and the V segment lost 6 bases, leaving 14 bases of the junction unmatched. This CDR3 is built from 15 residues. The germline CDR1 and CDR2 sequences are DFQATT and SNEGSKA (reference sequence). CDR3 bases: TGCAGTGCCGACGGACTAGCGGGAGTGGGGGGGGGGCAGTTCTTC. Translation gives CSADGLAGVGGGQFF.

The chain recombines TRBV6-1 with TRBJ1-3, with TRBD1 as a possible D gene (5 bases). V was cut by 6 bases and J by 4 bases, with 13 bases left in between. The germline gives CDR1 MNHNS, CDR2 SASEGT. This CDR3 contains 14 residues. The CDR3 region is CASSRGGSGNTIYF. The DNA for the CDR3 is TGTGCCAGCAGCCGGGGGGGTTCCGGAAACACCATATATTTT.

The sample holds many counts of this clonotype. The chain has TRBV6-1 and TRBJ1-1, with D maybe TRBD1 (6 bases). Germline V CDR1 and CDR2: MNHNS, SASEGT. V gave up 5 bases and J gave up 4 bases, with 11 bases separating them. The CDR3 loop spans 13 amino acids. Here the CDR3 reads CASSYGGATEAFF. The CDR3 region has the DNA TGTGCCAGCAGTTACGGGGGCGCCACTGAAGCTTTCTTT.

CDR3 DNA sequence: TGTGCCAGCAGTAAGCCCCGGAGCAGGGCCTTATCCAATGGCTACACCTTC. Its translation is CASSKPRSRALSNGYTF. J is TRBJ1-2 and V is TRBV6-2 or TRBV6-3, with a weak D call TRBD1 (5 bases). Looked up from germline, CDR1 is MNHEY and CDR2 is SVGEGT. V lost 5 bases and J lost 6, with 25 bases in between. There are 17 residues in the CDR3.

The CDR3 DNA is TGTGCCAGCAACGAGGAATCCTACGAGCAGTACTTC. Encoded protein: CASNEESYEQYF. The gene calls are TRBV2 and TRBJ2-7; D unresolved. Germline CDR1 is SNHLY and CDR2 is FYNNEI. Trimming cost V 7 bases and J 1 base, with 8 bases left between them. The CDR3 loop spans 12 amino acids.

This clonotype was recorded a few times. The CDR3 nucleotides are TGTGCCAGCAGCGTATCTCCTGACGATGGCTACAATGAGCAGTTCTTC. Translating it yields CASSVSPDDGYNEQFF. This rearrangement joins TRBV9 to TRBJ2-1; no reliable D call. Germline V gives CDR1 SGDLS, CDR2 YYNGEE. This CDR3 is built from 16 residues. V shed 1 base and J shed 3 bases, with 14 bases lying between them.

Many counts were recorded for this clonotype. V and J are TRBV28 and TRBJ1-3; 7 nucleotides match TRBD1. Trimming removed 3 bases from V and 5 bases from J; junction bases left unmatched: 7. The germline gives CDR1 MDHEN, CDR2 SYDVKM. The CDR3 has 15 amino acids. The CDR3 loop reads CASSLGARGRNTIYF. As DNA, the CDR3 is TGTGCCAGCAGTTTGGGGGCGAGGGGGCGAAACACCATATATTTT.

This chain links TRBV19 with TRBJ2-5, with 11 nucleotides matching TRBD2. CDR1 and CDR2 (germline): LNHDA, SQIVND (reference sequence). The CDR3 runs to 15 residues. Trimming removed 8 bases from V and 2 bases from J; junction bases left unmatched: 7. The DNA of the CDR3 is TGTGCCAGTTCGCGACTAGCGGGGTTACAAGAGACCCAGTACTTC. As protein: CASSRLAGLQETQYF.

A remark on this clonotype: Being one base from a much bigger clone, this may be a read error. CDR3 nucleotides: TGTGCCAGAAGTCCAGGGACAGGGGCCCACTACGAGCAGTACTTC. It specifies CARSPGTGAHYEQYF. V and J are TRBV12-3 or TRBV12-4 and TRBJ2-7; 10 bases map to TRBD1. There are 15 residues in the CDR3. V shed 9 bases, J shed 3 bases, and the junction held 11 bases outside the gene matches.

Turning to this clonotype: Since a much larger clone is just one base distant, this may be a read error. The V call is TRBV19, the J call TRBJ2-4; D is ambiguous. Per germline, CDR1 LNHDA and CDR2 SQIVND (reference sequence). The CDR3 is made up of 14 amino acids. In DNA, the CDR3 is TGTGCCAGTAGTATAGCCTACTCTGTAAACATTCACTACTTC. Amino acids: CASSIAYSVNIHYF.

This clonotype came up a few times. This chain uses TRBV29-1 with TRBJ1-1; D remains unclear. Trimming stripped 4 bases from V and 7 bases from J, with 10 bases between. The CDR3 consists of 11 residues. CDR1 SQVTM and CDR2 ANQGSEA come from the germline V gene. The CDR3 DNA sequence: TGCAGCGTTGTGGACGGCCATGAAGCTTTCTTT. Translating gives CSVVDGHEAFF.

This clonotype was recorded at least ten times. The DNA for the CDR3 is TGTGCCAGCAGTTTCTTCGCCATAGGAGCCACAGATACGCAGTATTTT. It codes for CASSFFAIGATDTQYF. The V call is TRBV27, the J call TRBJ2-3; D not certain. V was pared by 3 bases and J by 2 bases, with 15 bases between. The germline V gene has CDR1 MNHEY and CDR2 SMNVEV (reference sequence). The CDR3 is made up of 16 amino acids.

There are many counts of this clonotype. V is TRBV4-1 and J is TRBJ2-5; TRBD2 matches at 7 bases. The CDR3 is 16 residues long. Germline V lookup: CDR1 MGHRA, CDR2 YSYEKL. V was clipped by 2 bases and J by 1 base; unmatched bases: 7. CDR3 residues: CASSQSSGAGQETQYF. The CDR3 region has the DNA TGCGCCAGCAGCCAATCGAGCGGGGCAGGCCAAGAGACCCAGTACTTC.

This clonotype was seen repeatedly, ten times or more. The chain combines TRBV7-2 with TRBJ2-3, with 8 bases matching TRBD2. The CDR3 extends over 14 amino acids. Germline V gives CDR1 SGHTA, CDR2 FQGNSA. Trimming cost V 4 bases and J 4 bases; bases outside gene matches: 4. The CDR3 DNA reads TGTGCCAGCAGCTCGGGACTAGAGGCAGATACGCAGTATTTT. This translates into CASSSGLEADTQYF.

This clonotype was counted ten times or more. The CDR3 loop is CASTSEAGVQETQYF. The DNA for the CDR3 is TGTGCCAGCACCTCCGAGGCGGGAGTGCAAGAGACCCAGTACTTC. V is TRBV6-1 and J is TRBJ2-5, with TRBD2 matching over 7 bases. Germline-derived CDR1 and CDR2 are MNHNS and SASEGT. This CDR3 region has 15 residues. V lost 7 bases and J lost 2; bases outside the gene matches: 10.

This clonotype was detected ten times or more. This chain joins TRBV6-2 or TRBV6-3 and TRBJ2-1; no definite D call. CDR3 length: 12 residues. Germline CDR1 reads MNHEY; CDR2 reads SVGEGT. Trimming pared 3 bases from V and 5 bases from J, leaving 5 bases between. This CDR3 is CASSYGDNEQFF. Here the CDR3 DNA reads TGTGCCAGCAGTTATGGCGACAATGAGCAGTTCTTC.

V usage is TRBV7-9 and J usage is TRBJ1-1, with D maybe TRBD1 (5 bases). Germline CDR1 reads SEHNR; CDR2 reads FQNEAQ (reference sequence). V was clipped by 11 bases and J by 1 base, with 20 bases between them. The CDR3 covers 15 residues. The CDR3 DNA reads TGTGCCTGGAGTCCCATGGGGGGGGGGAACACTGAAGCTTTCTTT. Protein sequence: CAWSPMGGGNTEAFF.

This clonotype was seen many times. J is TRBJ1-5 and V is TRBV18; no reliable D call. CDR1 is KGHSH and CDR2 is LQKENI in the germline V gene. The ends were cut back, 6 bases at V and 5 bases at J, with 11 bases in the middle. The CDR3 contains 13 residues. The CDR3: CASSKGIDQPQHF. CDR3 DNA sequence: TGTGCCAGCTCGAAGGGAATCGATCAGCCCCAGCATTTT.

The V gene is TRBV19, the J gene TRBJ2-5; 10 positions match TRBD2. V was clipped by 4 bases and J by 1 base; unmatched bases: 6. This CDR3 contains 16 residues. Germline CDR1 and CDR2: LNHDA and SQIVND (reference sequence). In DNA form, the CDR3 reads TGTGCCAGTAGTAAAGGGACTAGCGCACGCCAAGAGACCCAGTACTTC. Protein product: CASSKGTSARQETQYF. Drawing the rest from reference TRBV19 and TRBJ2-5, the complete variable domain is DGGITQSPKYLFRKEGQNVTLSCEQNLNHDAMYWYRQDPGQGLRLIYYSQIVNDFQKGDIAEGYSVSREKKESFPLTVTSAQKNPTAFYLCASSKGTSARQETQYFGPGTRLLVL.

In this sample, this clonotype turned up many times. This chain connects TRBV20-1 to TRBJ2-1, with 13 bases matching TRBD2. Germline values: CDR1 DFQATT, CDR2 SNEGSKA (reference sequence). With 6 bases clipped from V and 5 bases from J, the junction kept 16 bases outside the gene matches. CDR3 length equals 18 residues. CDR3 in amino acids: CSAIGLAGASSTNNEQFF. CDR3 bases: TGCAGTGCCATAGGACTAGCGGGAGCCTCTTCTACAAACAATGAGCAGTTCTTC.

The V gene is TRBV4-3, the J gene TRBJ2-7, with TRBD2 identical over 9 bases. The CDR3 spans 15 residues. CDR1 and CDR2 from the germline V gene are LGHNA and YSLEER. V lost 4 bases, J lost 5 bases, and 9 bases stayed unmatched. The CDR3 region has the DNA TGCGCCAGCAGCCTTATAGCGGGAGTGCACAACGAGCAGTACTTC. Protein product: CASSLIAGVHNEQYF.

Remarks on this clonotype: A much larger clone sits a single nucleotide away, making a read error possible. The chain links TRBV20-1 to TRBJ2-3; the D is unclear. This CDR3 has 11 amino acids. Germline CDR1 is DFQATT and CDR2 is SNEGSKA (reference sequence). The germline V and J ends were trimmed by 3 bases and 7 bases, with 8 bases remaining between them. The CDR3 reads CSASVDYTQYF. The CDR3 bases are TGCAGTGCTAGTGTGGATTATACGCAGTATTTT.

This clonotype was seen ten or more times. This chain connects TRBV7-2 to TRBJ1-2; D is perhaps TRBD1 (5 bases). Germline lookup yields CDR1 SGHTA and CDR2 FQGNSA. CDR3 length: 18 amino acids. V lost 1 base and J lost 6, with 24 bases in between. The CDR3 region is CASSLEGVTALLYDGYTF. In nucleotides, the CDR3 is TGTGCCAGCAGCTTAGAAGGGGTCACAGCCCTTTTATATGATGGCTACACCTTC.

The rearrangement uses TRBV28 and TRBJ1-6; possible D gene TRBD1, 6 bases. The CDR3 contains 14 residues. CDR1 is MDHEN, CDR2 SYDVKM, per germline. V lost 5 bases and J lost 11, with 16 bases in between. The CDR3 DNA follows: TGTGCCAGCAGTCTGGGGGCCAGGGATACACCCCTCCACTTT. It yields the protein CASSLGARDTPLHF. Full variable domain (missing parts from reference TRBV28 and TRBJ1-6): DVKVTQSSRYLVKRTGEKVFLECVQDMDHENMFWYRQDPGLGLRLIYFSYDVKMKEKGDIPEGYSVSREKKERFSLILESASTNQTSMYLCASSLGARDTPLHFGNGTRLTVT.